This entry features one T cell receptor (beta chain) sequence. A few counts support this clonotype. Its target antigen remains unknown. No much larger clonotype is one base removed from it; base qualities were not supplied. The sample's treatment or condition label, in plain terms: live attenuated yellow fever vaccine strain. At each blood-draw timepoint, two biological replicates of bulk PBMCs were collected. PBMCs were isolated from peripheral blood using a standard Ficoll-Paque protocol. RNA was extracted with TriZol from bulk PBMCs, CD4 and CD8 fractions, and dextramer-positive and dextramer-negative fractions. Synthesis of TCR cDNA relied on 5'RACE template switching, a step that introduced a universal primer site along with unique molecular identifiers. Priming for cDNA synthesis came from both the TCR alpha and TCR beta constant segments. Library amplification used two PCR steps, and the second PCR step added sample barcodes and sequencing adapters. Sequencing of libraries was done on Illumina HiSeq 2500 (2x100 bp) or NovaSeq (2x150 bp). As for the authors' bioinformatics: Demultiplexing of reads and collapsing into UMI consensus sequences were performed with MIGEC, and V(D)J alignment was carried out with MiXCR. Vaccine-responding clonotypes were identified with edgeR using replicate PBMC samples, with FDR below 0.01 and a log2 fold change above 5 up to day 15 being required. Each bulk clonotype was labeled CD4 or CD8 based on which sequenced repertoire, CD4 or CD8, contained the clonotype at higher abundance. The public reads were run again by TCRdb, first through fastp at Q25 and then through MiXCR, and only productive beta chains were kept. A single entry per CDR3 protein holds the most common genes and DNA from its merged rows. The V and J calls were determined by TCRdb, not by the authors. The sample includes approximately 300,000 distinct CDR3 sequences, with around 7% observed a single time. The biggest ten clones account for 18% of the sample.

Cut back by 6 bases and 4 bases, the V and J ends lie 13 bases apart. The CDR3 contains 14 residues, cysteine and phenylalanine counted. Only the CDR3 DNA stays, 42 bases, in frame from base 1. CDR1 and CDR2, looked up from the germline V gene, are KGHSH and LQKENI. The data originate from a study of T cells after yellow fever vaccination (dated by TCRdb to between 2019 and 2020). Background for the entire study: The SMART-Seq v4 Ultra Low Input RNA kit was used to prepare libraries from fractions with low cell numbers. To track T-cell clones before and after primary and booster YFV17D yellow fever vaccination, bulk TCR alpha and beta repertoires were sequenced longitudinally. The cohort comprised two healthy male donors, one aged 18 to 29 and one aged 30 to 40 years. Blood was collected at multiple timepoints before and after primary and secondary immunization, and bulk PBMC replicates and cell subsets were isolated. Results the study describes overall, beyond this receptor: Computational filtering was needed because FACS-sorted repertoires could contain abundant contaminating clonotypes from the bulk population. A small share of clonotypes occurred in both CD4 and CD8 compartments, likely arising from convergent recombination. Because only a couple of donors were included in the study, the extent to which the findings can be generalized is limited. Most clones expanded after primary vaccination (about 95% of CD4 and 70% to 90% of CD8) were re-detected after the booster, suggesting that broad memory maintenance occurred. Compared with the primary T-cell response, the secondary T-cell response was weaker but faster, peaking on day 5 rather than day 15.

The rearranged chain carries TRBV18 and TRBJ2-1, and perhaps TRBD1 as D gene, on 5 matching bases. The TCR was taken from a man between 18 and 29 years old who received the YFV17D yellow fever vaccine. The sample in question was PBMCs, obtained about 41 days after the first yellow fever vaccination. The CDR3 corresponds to CASSLMGPYNEQFF. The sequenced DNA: TGTGCCAGCTCCCTCATGGGGCCTTACAATGAGCAGTTCTTC.